This entry features one T cell receptor (beta chain) sequence. No antigen is known for it. The CDR3 runs to 14 residues. V lost 3 bases and J 2 bases, leaving 7 bases between the germline ends. This entry is derived from a study of T-cell reconstitution after alpha-beta-depleted transplantation in children. Regarding the study as a whole: Newly generated T cells supplied most T-cell counts and diversity one year post-transplant. As was reported, about two months after transplant, alpha-beta T cells came from several hundred expanded graft clones. After transplant, high TCRbeta diversity at day 60 in some patients arose from surviving recipient T cells and thymic progenitors.

Preparation of the TCRbeta library involved a method that used unique molecular identifiers. A single record per CDR3 protein comes from TCRdb applying MiXCR to the PCR reads. The sample contains fewer than 550,000 distinct CDR3 sequences, over 9.5% of which appear only once. This chain connects TRBV12-3 or TRBV12-4 to TRBJ2-2; no definite D call. The input for sequencing was PBMCs, mostly from graft donor cells, taken 180 days after TCRalphabeta/CD19-depleted stem cell transplant. The receptor was isolated from a female patient between 2 and 15 years old who had a stem cell transplant for aplastic anemia, so the T cells may come from the graft donor. Written as DNA, the CDR3 is TGTGCCAGCAGTTTTAACGGTAACACCGGGGAGCTGTTTTTT. It yields the protein CASSFNGNTGELFF.